This T cell receptor (beta chain) appears in the sequencing data of a study of OX40 agonist ivuxolimab in advanced cancers. Individuals having autoimmune disease history or systemic immunosuppression were not enrolled. Peripheral blood came from all dose cohorts at three timepoints. This CDR3 is 13 amino acids long. V lost 5 bases, J lost 3 bases, and 10 bases lay in between. Germline V lookup: CDR1 PRHDT, CDR2 FYEKMQ (reference sequence). Notes on the study in general: By week 6 at 0.1 to 3.0 mg/kg, blood CD4+ and CD8+ T cells had expanded clonally.

This clone was seen once. Its antigen is currently unknown. Profiling relied on immunoSEQ multiplex PCR, and the TCRdb table lists in-frame clones only, not all of them. The top ten hold roughly 23% of the sample, which has roughly 24,000 clones, nearly 80% seen once. The sample consisted of CD4+ or CD8+ T cells sorted from blood, taken in a trial of the OX40 agonist ivuxolimab. This rearrangement joins TRBV13 to TRBJ2-5; unclear D gene. The receptor was isolated from an adult with an advanced solid tumor such as melanoma, head and neck, liver or kidney cancer. This CDR3 reads CASSVTGKETQYF. The DNA of the CDR3 is TGTGCCAGCAGCGTGACTGGGAAAGAGACCCAGTACTTC.